This T cell receptor (beta chain) was retrieved from a study of cytomegalovirus exposure and HLA in healthy donors (dated by TCRdb to about 2017). Concerning the study at large: In an earlier analysis of 587 of the donors, approximately 300 Gb of sequence data and 100 million or so unique TCR beta sequences from about 179 million T cells were reported. On average, around 200,000 unique TCR beta nucleotide sequences were sequenced per donor among about 400 genotyped donors of the cohort, with around 19% of those sequences being non-productive. In a later genetic analysis, genome-wide SNP genotypes for about three fifths of the roughly 670 donors were used, and that subset was treated as a discovery cohort. The genetic ancestry cluster associated with self-reported Caucasian donors included roughly four fifths of the 300 to 450 genotyped donors. High-throughput TCR immunosequencing, statistical association of individual TCRs with disease status, and machine learning were combined to predict cytomegalovirus infection status. Every discovery cohort repertoire had been produced on one sequencing platform. The number of donors typed differed by locus, with about 629-640 for A, B, C, DRB1 and DQB1, 522 for DQA1, some 570 for DPA1, and under 490 for DPB1. Donor age, sex, ethnicity and CMV serostatus were compiled together with the repertoire data. Along with the approximately 700-subject first cohort, a separate validation cohort of around 110 different subjects was used. An earlier analysis of some 500 of the donors applied high-throughput TCR beta sequencing to assess whether each TCR beta V gene segment acted as functional or pseudogenic. Rather than using new phenotypic data, the later analysis identified candidate immune exposures from TCR beta sequences and from how often those sequences occurred across donors. The study was designed to test whether signatures of past pathogen exposure could be identified by cataloging public T cell receptors. To study patterns of TCR occurrence, a later analysis re-analyzed previously published TCR beta repertoires from around 670 donors and added high-resolution HLA genotyping. The study used immunosequencing to profile the T cell repertoires of 600 to 850 subjects and linked those repertoires to cytomegalovirus serostatus. Because of strong linkage in the cohort, roughly five DR-DQ haplotypes were treated as single units for association and clustering. An early release covering around 630 HLA-typed donors comprised about 300 gigabases of sequencing data and tens of millions of unique TCR sequences. HLA typing included class I and class II loci at four-digit resolution. Study-level results and caveats: The presence/absence analyses assumed that sequencing depth was roughly uniform across donors, and that assumption may not be true. A later analysis found that HLA-associated TCR beta chains were more clonally expanded and had lower generation probabilities than equally common non-associated chains. While some public TCRs were present in many individuals, most TCR sequences turned up only very rarely across donors. The classifier was reported to diagnose cytomegalovirus status with high specificity and sensitivity in both the original cohort and the validation cohort. HLA typing was unavailable for some donors at each locus, so association tests used only the typed subset. It was suggested by the authors that the approach could potentially be generalized to other disease states and immunological phenotypes. Some IMGT-functional V segments, including TRBV6-2 and TRBV6-3, could not be told apart with the 87-base-pair reads, so those segments were excluded. CMV serostatus was the only immune exposure information available for the cohort. A group of highly shared sequence variants was considered likely to be a technical artifact of the sequencing pipeline. According to a later analysis, TCR association rates differed among HLA loci, with DRB1 alleles showing the most associated TCRs and HLA-C alleles showing the fewest. A later genetic analysis reported fewer N-insertions in productive TCRs among donors in an Asian-associated ancestry cluster than the roughly 700-donor mean. In a later analysis, around 17,000 TCR beta sequences were associated with specific HLA alleles at a false discovery rate of 0.05. Correlated functional status among segregating V segments might be attributable to linkage disequilibrium, but an unknown experimental factor could not be ruled out. This cohort had only TCR beta chains sequenced, and the lack of alpha or paired-chain data limited which features could be detected. Several of the top co-occurrence clusters appeared to be linked to parvovirus B19, influenza, CMV and Epstein-Barr virus, according to a later analysis. The study gave a list of about 150 TCR beta chains associated with cytomegalovirus. Broadly in line with IMGT annotations, most TCR beta V segments showed up in productive rearrangements about 90% or about 30% of the time in an earlier analysis of 450 to 750 of the donors. A further reported finding was that TCR beta sequences accurately predicted the HLA-A and HLA-B alleles for most subjects in the first cohort. When HLA alleles, especially DR and DQ, strongly co-occurred, attributing TCR associations to individual alleles was difficult. About 15 rarely observed V segments, including chromosome 9 orphons, were excluded from the earlier analysis of approximately 600 of the donors because counts were too low. V-gene and J-gene trimming of TCR beta chains was associated with a missense DCLRE1C variant in a later genetic analysis, and the association was replicated in an independent cohort. A later analysis found that most CMV-associated TCR beta chains appeared HLA-restricted, with HLA associations seemingly driven largely by CMV exposure. In vitro tests confirmed that three of the cytomegalovirus-associated TCR beta chains recognize cytomegalovirus antigens.

About this clone: What this receptor recognizes is not known. Base qualities were left out, and no much larger clone turns up one base away.

Taken from cysteine to phenylalanine, the CDR3 has 13 residues. The sequence is cut down to CDR3 DNA, 39 bases in frame from base 1. Germline trimming amounts to 8 bases on V and 10 bases on J, with 8 as the count of junction bases outside the gene matches. Looking up the germline V gene yields CDR1 MNHEY and CDR2 SVGAGI. The cohort was made up of several hundred healthy bone marrow donors. At the time of sampling, all cohort members were nominally healthy, though unrecorded immune exposures were likely present. The donor tested CMV seronegative and was one of the 352 seronegative cohort members. Every donor gave a peripheral blood sample, and the peripheral blood mononuclear cells from that sample were used for TCR beta sequencing. The Qiagen DNeasy Blood Extraction Kit was used to extract genomic DNA from the blood cell samples. The library was generated by the immunoSEQ multiplex PCR assay. For the multiplex PCR, a mixture combining 60 forward primers for TCR Vbeta segments and 13 reverse primers for TCR Jbeta segments was used. The CDR3 region of rearranged TCR beta genes was amplified from genomic DNA by a multiplex PCR assay. The amplified TCR beta libraries were sequenced on the Illumina HiSeq System as 87-base-pair reads. The authors' pipeline ran thus. In a later analysis, tens of millions of unique TCR beta chains were counted across the approximately 620 repertoires, and approximately 11 million of these chains were shared by at least two donors. Raw reads were error-corrected and collapsed into unique sequences with a nearest-neighbor algorithm that merged closely related sequences to remove PCR and sequencing errors. CDR3 sequences were aligned to IMGT reference sequences to assign V, D and J gene segments. For a sequence to be retained, a match of at least six nucleotides was required to both a V gene segment and a J gene segment. A rearrangement was called productive if the CDR3 had no stop codons and remained in frame with V and J, and every other rearrangement was called non-productive. CDR3 was defined according to IMGT convention as the region running from the second conserved V-encoded cysteine to the conserved J-encoded phenylalanine. The earlier analysis of about 530 of the donors excluded any sequence lacking an unambiguous match to a single V gene segment. An earlier analysis of a few hundred of the donors classified V segments as functional when productive rearrangements were above 56.7% and as segregating when the standard deviation between donors was above 5%. A statistical classification framework was built to diagnose cytomegalovirus status from the catalog of TCR beta chain sequences. In a later analysis, TCR nucleotide sequences were compared against IMGT/GENE-DB human TR gene sequences so that V and J genes could be assigned. Using the TCRdist pipeline, a later analysis assigned CDR3 sequences along with most-parsimonious VDJ recombination scenarios. In a later analysis, each TCR beta chain was defined by its CDR3 amino acid sequence together with its V-gene family, and reads without a unique V-gene family were excluded. A later analysis removed roughly 590 highly shared, low-generation-probability nucleotide sequences to deal with suspected cross-contamination and a sequencing artifact. A later analysis calculated a clonal expansion index for each public chain from normalized within-repertoire ranks of inferred template counts. In a later analysis, generation probabilities were computed using a VDJ recombination model fitted to out-of-frame rearrangements, and the results were checked against IGoR. In a later analysis, TCR-TCR, TCR-HLA and TCR-CMV co-occurrence was scored with hypergeometric tests, and a repertoire-size bias correction was applied to TCR pairs. To estimate false discovery rates, a later analysis permuted the HLA or CMV assignments 20 times. In a later analysis, co-occurring TCRs were grouped using DBSCAN, and TCRdist sequence similarity was added for clustering within HLA-allele-positive subsets. Repertoires with fewer than 30,000 or more than 120,000 public chains, plus five repertoires with anomalous nucleotide sharing, were excluded from co-occurrence clustering. Held by TCRdb, this immuneACCESS table contains in-frame sequences only and omits some clones. Under half of the omission traces to an unresolved V gene where checked; the cause of the rest is unknown. The V and J calls and the clone size are those of that table, but D and trimming were determined from the DNA. Here the sample has 150,000 to 200,000 clones; 84% occur a single time. The biggest ten clones account for less than 0.4% of the sample.

This chain is built from TRBV6-5 and TRBJ2-7, and 13 junction bases match TRBD2. Sequenced: PBMCs. This TCR was recovered from a boy between 2 and 15 years old in good health and CMV-seronegative. The CDR3 in this case is CASQNGLAGVQYF. DNA sequence: TGTGCCAGCCAAAATGGACTAGCGGGAGTTCAGTACTTC.